The 21 T cell receptor beta chains reported below all come from one sample, sequenced in a study of T cells after posttransplantation cyclophosphamide. Assay: immunoSEQ multiplex PCR; the TCRdb copy retains only in-frame clones and omits some. The sample shows about 22,000 clones, none of them appearing just once. The sequencing sample was made of PBMCs. The receptor set was obtained from a woman aged 45-60 years in good health, CMV-negative, and a related stem cell transplant donor.

The table lists this clone with many counts. This chain joins TRBV11-2 and TRBJ1-1; D perhaps matches TRBD1 (6 bases). Trimming shortened V by 3 bases and J by 1 base, and 9 bases separated the two germline ends. CDR3 length equals 14 residues. The germline gives CDR1 SGHAT, CDR2 FQNNGV. The CDR3 loop reads CASSFVDRNTEAFF. CDR3 in DNA: TGTGCCAGCAGCTTCGTGGACAGGAACACTGAAGCTTTCTTT.

This clone has ten or more counts. The V call is TRBV7-2, the J call TRBJ2-3, with 10 bases that match TRBD2. Germline V CDR1 and CDR2: SGHTA, FQGNSA. The CDR3 has 14 residues. V lost 6 bases and J lost 6; bases outside the gene matches: 6. The DNA for the CDR3 is TGTGCCAGCAGGCGAGCGGGGGGGCTGGATACGCAGTATTTT. Translation gives CASRRAGGLDTQYF.

This clone occurred many times. The V and J genes are TRBV18 and TRBJ1-1; possibly TRBD1 for D (6 bases). Looked up from germline, CDR1 is KGHSH and CDR2 is LQKENI. The CDR3 runs 15 residues. The ends were cut back, 2 bases at V and 1 base at J, with 11 bases in the middle. Written as DNA, the CDR3 is TGTGCCAGCTCACCAATAATACAGGGGAACACTGAAGCTTTCTTT. This gives the protein CASSPIIQGNTEAFF.

The sample holds many counts of this clone. J is TRBJ1-4 and V is TRBV18; D is unclear. The germline CDR1 and CDR2 sequences are KGHSH and LQKENI. Trimming took off 4 bases at V and 0 bases at J, with 6 bases between the two ends. This CDR3 region has 14 residues. The CDR3 reads CASSRSTTNEKLFF. The CDR3 bases are TGTGCCAGCTCACGCTCTACAACTAATGAAAAACTGTTTTTT.

There are a few counts of this clone. The rearrangement joins TRBV6-5 to TRBJ2-5, with TRBD2 matching 10 bases. Trimming cost V 6 bases and J 1 base; bases outside gene matches: 5. This CDR3 spans 15 amino acids. Germline V gene data show CDR1 as MNHEY and CDR2 as SVGAGI. CDR3 sequence (DNA): TGTGCCAGCAGCTTTAGCGGGGGGTCCCAAGAGACCCAGTACTTC. Its protein product is CASSFSGGSQETQYF.

A few counts support this clone. Here the CDR3 DNA reads TGTGCCAGCAGCTTTAGCCCTAGCACCTACGAGCAGTACTTC. Translating gives CASSFSPSTYEQYF. The chain carries TRBV7-6 and TRBJ2-7; TRBD2 is a possible D gene (5 bases). Germline V gives CDR1 SGHVS, CDR2 FNYEAQ. CDR3 length equals 14 residues. V was clipped by 3 bases and J by 2 bases, with 11 bases between them.

This clone was counted many times. The CDR3 reads CASSPPENYGYTF. CDR3 sequence (DNA): TGTGCCAGCTCACCACCGGAGAACTATGGCTACACCTTC. The rearrangement joins TRBV18 to TRBJ1-2; D is undetermined. This CDR3 region has 13 residues. V lost 0 bases and J 2 bases, leaving 4 bases between the germline ends. The V gene's germline CDR1 is KGHSH and CDR2 LQKENI.

In this sample, this clone turned up many times. The rearrangement uses TRBV7-9 and TRBJ1-2; 10 bases map to TRBD1. The germline V gene has CDR1 SEHNR and CDR2 FQNEAQ (reference sequence). The CDR3 has 14 residues. Trimming cost V 3 bases and J 7 bases; bases outside gene matches: 5. CDR3 loop: CASSFGQGVGGYTF. The CDR3, as DNA: TGTGCCAGCAGCTTCGGACAGGGGGTTGGTGGCTACACCTTC. Full variable domain (rest looked up from reference TRBV7-9 and TRBJ1-2): DTGVSQNPRHKITKRGQNVTFRCDPISEHNRLYWYRQTLGQGPEFLTYFQNEAQLEKSRLLSDRFSAERPKGSFSTLEIQRTEQGDSAMYLCASSFGQGVGGYTFGSGTRLTVV.

This clone was observed many times. This chain joins TRBV5-1 and TRBJ1-2, with a possible D match to TRBD1 (6 bases). The CDR3 extends over 15 amino acids. The V end was cut by 4 bases, the J end by 1 base, with 14 bases between. The germline V gene has CDR1 SGHRS and CDR2 YFSETQ. CDR3 loop: CASSRSPGDNYGYTF. CDR3 sequence (DNA): TGCGCCAGCAGCCGCTCACCAGGGGATAACTATGGCTACACCTTC.

This clone showed up many times. V and J are TRBV9 and TRBJ1-1; 9 nucleotides match TRBD1. The CDR3 runs 16 residues. Germline V gene lookup returns CDR1 SGDLS and CDR2 YYNGEE. V trimming: 4 bases; J trimming: 8 bases; junction bases outside the gene matches: 15. Here the CDR3 reads CASSPLSGQGVSEAFF. CDR3 sequence (DNA): TGTGCCAGCAGCCCGCTCTCGGGACAGGGAGTTTCGGAAGCTTTCTTT.

This clone was counted at least ten times. The rearrangement uses TRBV19 and TRBJ1-2, with a weak D call TRBD1 (5 bases). The CDR3 covers 12 residues. The ends were cut back, 1 base at V and 5 bases at J, with 5 bases in the middle. CDR1 and CDR2 (germline): LNHDA, SQIVND (reference sequence). In nucleotides, the CDR3 is TGTGCCAGTAGTATAGGACAGTATGGCTACACCTTC. It codes for CASSIGQYGYTF. The complete variable domain, with remaining parts taken from reference TRBV19 and TRBJ1-2, reads DGGITQSPKYLFRKEGQNVTLSCEQNLNHDAMYWYRQDPGQGLRLIYYSQIVNDFQKGDIAEGYSVSREKKESFPLTVTSAQKNPTAFYLCASSIGQYGYTFGSGTRLTVV.

The table lists this clone with many counts. The CDR3 here is CASSSPTGHYGYTF. In nucleotides, the CDR3 is TGTGCCAGCAGTTCACCGACGGGTCACTATGGCTACACCTTC. The chain employs TRBV6-5 and TRBJ1-2, with D unresolved. V lost 4 bases and J 3 bases, leaving 12 bases between the germline ends. Germline CDR1 MNHEY, CDR2 SVGAGI. The CDR3 is 14 amino acids.

This clone occurred many times. The chain is built from TRBV6-4 and TRBJ1-2; D is unclear. V lost 3 bases, J lost 3 bases, and 11 bases lay in between. This CDR3 has 14 residues. Germline CDR1 and CDR2: MRHNA and SNTAGT. The CDR3 region is CASSELTIYYGYTF. CDR3 DNA: TGTGCCAGCAGTGAACTGACAATCTACTATGGCTACACCTTC.

This clone appeared many times. The gene calls are TRBV5-1 and TRBJ2-2, with TRBD2 matching 10 bases. The CDR3 has 15 amino acids. Trimming took 4 bases from V and 5 from J; bases not matched to a gene: 5. CDR1 SGHRS and CDR2 YFSETQ come from the germline V gene. The CDR3 loop is CASSALAGDTGELFF. CDR3 DNA: TGCGCCAGCAGCGCCCTAGCGGGGGATACCGGGGAGCTGTTTTTT.

The table lists this clone with many counts. The V and J genes are TRBV6-1 and TRBJ1-5, with 7 bases aligning to TRBD1. CDR3 length equals 15 residues. Germline V gene lookup returns CDR1 MNHNS and CDR2 SASEGT. Trimming removed 3 bases from V and 3 bases from J; junction bases left unmatched: 5. The chain's CDR3 is CASSEEGALNQPQHF. CDR3 in DNA: TGTGCCAGCAGTGAGGAGGGGGCCCTCAATCAGCCCCAGCATTTT.

This clone came up many times. The chain joins TRBV27 to TRBJ2-3; TRBD2 is a possible D gene (5 bases). Deletions cut 5 bases from V and 4 bases from J, with 16 bases between. The CDR3 contains 15 residues. Germline V gene sequence: CDR1 MNHEY, CDR2 SMNVEV (reference sequence). The CDR3: CASSKLGLWADTQYF. For the CDR3, the DNA is TGTGCCAGCAGTAAATTAGGACTGTGGGCAGATACGCAGTATTTT.

This clone was recorded at least ten times. The chain links TRBV27 to TRBJ2-7, with TRBD2 matching over 11 bases. CDR1 and CDR2 from the germline V gene are MNHEY and SMNVEV (reference sequence). This CDR3 has 16 amino acids. The trim removed 0 bases at V and 5 bases at J, leaving 6 bases unmatched. Here the CDR3 reads CASSLSTSGRGDEQYF. The DNA for the CDR3 is TGTGCCAGCAGTTTATCTACTAGCGGGAGAGGGGACGAGCAGTACTTC.

This clone was picked up many times. The chain carries TRBV5-6 and TRBJ2-1; tentative D call: TRBD1 (7 bases). The germline V gene has CDR1 SGHDT and CDR2 YYEEEE. The CDR3 covers 17 residues. Trimming took off 4 bases at V and 6 bases at J, with 23 bases between the two ends. The CDR3 is CASSHSRGARISNEQFF. The CDR3 nucleotides are TGTGCCAGCAGCCACAGCAGGGGGGCGAGGATAAGCAATGAGCAGTTCTTC. Variable domain in full (rest from reference TRBV5-6 and TRBJ2-1): DAGVTQSPTHLIKTRGQQVTLRCSPKSGHDTVSWYQQALGQGPQFIFQYYEEEERQRGNFPDRFSGHQFPNYSSELNVNALLLGDSALYLCASSHSRGARISNEQFFGPGTRLTVL.

This clone was observed many times. The chain is built from TRBV9 and TRBJ2-2, with no clear D. CDR1 and CDR2 from the germline V gene are SGDLS and YYNGEE. Trimming pared 7 bases from V and 5 bases from J, leaving 18 bases between. The CDR3 loop spans 15 amino acids. The DNA of the CDR3 is TGTGCCAGCCGCGGTGAGGCCAAGTTAACCGGGGAGCTGTTTTTT. It yields the protein CASRGEAKLTGELFF.

This clone has at least ten counts. The CDR3 loop is CASSFNRETEAFF. Written as DNA, the CDR3 is TGTGCCAGCAGCTTTAACAGGGAGACTGAAGCTTTCTTT. V is TRBV11-2 and J is TRBJ1-1; maybe TRBD1 (6 bases). The V end lost 3 bases, the J end lost 5 bases, and 10 bases lay between the germline ends. The CDR3 spans 13 residues. The germline gives CDR1 SGHAT, CDR2 FQNNGV.

This clone appeared many times. This chain uses TRBV4-3 with TRBJ2-7; D gene unclear. The V gene's germline CDR1 is LGHNA and CDR2 YSLEER. This CDR3 is 14 amino acids long. V lost 4 bases, J lost 0 bases, and 10 bases lay in between. The CDR3 nucleotides read TGCGCCAGCAGCCGGTCTATCTACTCCTACGAGCAGTACTTC. Amino acids: CASSRSIYSYEQYF.